This T cell receptor (beta chain) stems from a study of breast tumors, draining lymph nodes, adjacent tissues. TCRdb used MiXCR to reprocess the multiplex PCR reads, holding one entry per CDR3 protein. Here the sample spans approximately 230,000 distinct CDR3 sequences, about 34% being singletons. There are many counts of this clonotype. The antigen remains undetermined. General study points: Tumor TCR diversity was below lymph nodes but above nontumor tissue.

Samples came from axillary lymph nodes draining the breast cancer. The specimen was axillary lymph node tissue. This receptor was identified in a female donor with breast cancer. Some clones in this sample may be carry-over from other donors' samples.

This CDR3 is CAISKEGYNEQFF. CDR3 nucleotide sequence: TGTGCCATCAGCAAAGAAGGCTACAATGAGCAGTTCTTC. The V call is TRBV10-3, the J call TRBJ2-1; D gene ambiguous. This CDR3 contains 13 residues. Trimming shortened V by 6 bases and J by 3 bases, and 9 bases separated the two germline ends. Per germline, CDR1 ENHRY and CDR2 SYGVKD.